This entry concerns a single T cell receptor (beta chain). As yet, its antigen is unknown. Germline assignment: CDR1 SQVTM and CDR2 ANQGSEA. The CDR3 spans 12 residues. The ends were cut back, 8 bases at V and 10 bases at J, with 21 bases in the middle. This sample is part of a study of CD8 T cells in Susac syndrome. Looking at the study overall: The sequenced Susac syndrome patients comprised roughly 6 with active disease and roughly 8 in remission.

RNA was extracted with the RNeasy kit, and a quantity of about 0.45 to 1 ug was reverse transcribed using random hexamers. Amplification of the TCR beta CDR3 was carried out by immunoSEQ multiplex PCR, which spanned a total of 54 Vbeta and 13 Jbeta segments. TCRdb re-called the immunoSEQ multiplex PCR reads with MiXCR, one entry per CDR3 protein. In the table there are about 110,000 distinct CDR3 sequences, approximately 94% of which are singletons. Study-wide results and caveats: The authors found fewer than 20 Susac-specific public clones in total CD8+ repertoires and a few in CD8+ TEMRA repertoires. Peak Susac CD8+ clonal expansion occurred in TEMRA cells and active patients.

The sequence was obtained from a human donor with Susac syndrome. The gene calls are TRBV29-1 and TRBJ2-7, with no clear D. Input material: CD8+ T cells from PBMCs. The CDR3 DNA reads as TGCAGCCTTTCCCGGCTATGGCCCTGTCAGTACTTC. It specifies CSLSRLWPCQYF.